This T cell receptor beta chain emerged from a study of blood T cells in healthy people across ages. Details on this clonotype: Its antigen remains unidentified.

The study, taken as a whole, reports: As naive T cell percentage varied, TCR beta diversity correlated strongly with it.

Researchers report isolating at least 6.5 million PBMCs per sample. Extraction of total RNA produced a minimum of 6 micrograms from each sample. The authors ran a second PCR of about 7 to 12 cycles using a sample-barcoded 5' primer and a J-beta primer mix. TCRdb processed the 5' RACE reads anew with MiXCR; each CDR3 protein has one entry. Among over 1.5 million distinct CDR3 sequences listed, roughly 52% were seen once. V was cut by 1 base and J by 2 bases, with 10 bases left in between. This CDR3 region has 15 residues. Germline CDR1 and CDR2: SGHDN and FVKESK. This TCR was recovered from a woman aged 40 to 50 in good health. The gene calls are TRBV14 and TRBJ2-3; D possibly matches TRBD1 or TRBD2 (5 bases each). What was sequenced was blood. The CDR3, as DNA: TGTGCCAGCAGCCAAGGAAGGGACCCCACAGATACGCAGTATTTT. Translation: CASSQGRDPTDTQYF.